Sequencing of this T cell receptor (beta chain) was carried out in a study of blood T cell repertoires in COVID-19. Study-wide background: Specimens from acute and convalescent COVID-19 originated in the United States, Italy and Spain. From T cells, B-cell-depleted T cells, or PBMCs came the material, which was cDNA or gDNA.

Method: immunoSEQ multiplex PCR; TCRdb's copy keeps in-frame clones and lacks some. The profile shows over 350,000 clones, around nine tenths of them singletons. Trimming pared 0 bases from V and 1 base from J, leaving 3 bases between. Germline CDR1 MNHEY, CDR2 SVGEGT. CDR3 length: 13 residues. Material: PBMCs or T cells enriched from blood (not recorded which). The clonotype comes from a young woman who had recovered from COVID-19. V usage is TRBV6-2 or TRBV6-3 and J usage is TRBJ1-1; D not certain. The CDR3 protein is CASSYSQNTEAFF. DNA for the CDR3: TGTGCCAGCAGTTACTCTCAGAACACTGAAGCTTTCTTT.